The 22 T cell receptor beta chains below all came from one sample that was sequenced in a study of blood T cell repertoires in COVID-19. Sequencing was performed with immunoSEQ multiplex PCR; in TCRdb, only in-frame clones are kept and a portion is missing. This sample has about 45,000 clones, with approximately 80% found just once. The sample was peripheral blood. The receptors derive from a human donor in a cohort sampled during active COVID-19.

This clone was seen more than once but under ten times. The V call is TRBV28, the J call TRBJ1-5; D not resolved. V was shortened by 5 bases and J by 0 bases, with 11 bases between the two germline ends. The length of the CDR3 is 15 residues. Looked up from germline, CDR1 is MDHEN and CDR2 is SYDVKM. In DNA, the CDR3 is TGTGCCAGCAGTCCCAGCGACCCTAGCAATCAGCCCCAGCATTTT. This encodes CASSPSDPSNQPQHF. The variable domain in full, with the rest retrieved from reference TRBV28 and TRBJ1-5, is DVKVTQSSRYLVKRTGEKVFLECVQDMDHENMFWYRQDPGLGLRLIYFSYDVKMKEKGDIPEGYSVSREKKERFSLILESASTNQTSMYLCASSPSDPSNQPQHFGDGTRLSIL.

V gene TRBV7-6 combines with J gene TRBJ2-3, with D maybe TRBD1 (6 bases). The V end lost 5 bases, the J end lost 4 bases, and 19 bases lay between the germline ends. There are 16 residues in the CDR3. CDR1 is SGHVS and CDR2 is FNYEAQ in the germline V gene. CDR3 coding DNA: TGTGCCAGCAGCCCCCAGACAGGAAGGAGCGCAGATACGCAGTATTTT. Translation: CASSPQTGRSADTQYF.

The chain uses TRBV28 and TRBJ2-1, with 11 bases that match TRBD2. J lost 10 bases, V lost 5 bases, and 10 bases had no gene match. This CDR3 region has 15 residues. Germline assignment: CDR1 MDHEN and CDR2 SYDVKM. CDR3 DNA sequence: TGTGCCAGCAGTAGAGGTAGCGGGAGGGCTAGAGAGCAGTTCTTC. Translating gives CASSRGSGRAREQFF.

V and J are TRBV11-2 and TRBJ2-3, with D possibly matching TRBD2 (6 bases). Germline V gene data show CDR1 as SGHAT and CDR2 as FQNNGV. The CDR3 totals 15 residues. The V gene lost 6 bases and the J gene lost 2 bases, with 15 bases spanning the gap. The CDR3 sequence is CASSLLGGVTDTQYF. CDR3 in DNA: TGTGCCAGCAGTTTACTGGGGGGAGTCACAGATACGCAGTATTTT.

The CDR3 reads CASEGEGSNEQFF. The CDR3 DNA sequence: TGCGCCAGCGAGGGGGAGGGTTCGAATGAGCAGTTCTTC. The V call is TRBV5-1, the J call TRBJ2-1; possibly TRBD2 for D (7 bases). The length of the CDR3 is 13 residues. In germline, CDR1 is SGHRS, CDR2 YFSETQ. V lost 7 bases and J 7 bases, leaving 15 bases between the germline ends.

The genes are TRBV7-3 and TRBJ1-6; 7 bases line up with TRBD1. This CDR3 is built from 17 residues. From germline, CDR1 is SGHTA and CDR2 FQGTGA. With V trimmed by 5 bases and J by 8 bases, 15 bases remained unmatched. The CDR3 reads CASSAQGGGDRYSPLHF. The CDR3 DNA follows: TGTGCCAGCAGCGCCCAGGGGGGCGGGGATCGATATTCACCCCTCCACTTT.

This clone came up once. The chain combines TRBV4-1 with TRBJ1-4, with a weak D call TRBD1 (5 bases). V shed 0 bases and J shed 3 bases, with 8 bases lying between them. The CDR3 has 15 residues. Germline CDR1 reads MGHRA; CDR2 reads YSYEKL. CDR3 amino acids: CASSQEGGANEKLFF. The CDR3 DNA is TGCGCCAGCAGCCAAGAAGGAGGGGCTAATGAAAAACTGTTTTTT.

The chain has TRBV7-3 and TRBJ1-1, with 8 bases fitting TRBD1. This CDR3 region has 16 residues. The trim removed 1 base at V and 1 base at J, leaving 5 bases unmatched. CDR1 and CDR2 (germline): SGHTA, FQGTGA. The CDR3 protein is CASSLNSGTGNTEAFF. The CDR3 DNA reads TGTGCCAGCAGCTTAAACTCCGGGACAGGGAACACTGAAGCTTTCTTT.

The chain has TRBV6-5 and TRBJ2-7; perhaps TRBD1 as D (6 bases). Germline CDR1 MNHEY, CDR2 SVGAGI. The CDR3 has 14 amino acids. Trimming took off 7 bases at V and 1 base at J, with 14 bases between the two ends. Here the CDR3 DNA reads TGTGCCAGCATCAGGGGTGTGGGATCCTACGAGCAGTACTTC. Its translation: CASIRGVGSYEQYF.

V usage is TRBV9 and J usage is TRBJ1-2; no reliable D call. The CDR3 loop spans 12 amino acids. Trimming pared 3 bases from V and 5 bases from J, leaving 8 bases between. Germline V CDR1 and CDR2: SGDLS, YYNGEE. The CDR3 here is CASSGAVYGYTF. The CDR3, as DNA: TGTGCCAGCAGCGGGGCAGTATATGGCTACACCTTC.

This chain links TRBV6-1 with TRBJ1-1; TRBD1 is a possible D gene (6 bases). This CDR3 is 15 amino acids long. Germline V CDR1 and CDR2: MNHNS, SASEGT. V was cut by 5 bases and J by 7 bases, with 20 bases left in between. The CDR3 DNA reads as TGTGCCAGCAGTTTATTTTCGGGGGGCCGTGGTGAAGCTTTCTTT. As protein: CASSLFSGGRGEAFF.

The chain combines TRBV9 with TRBJ1-4; no clear D gene. From germline, CDR1 is SGDLS and CDR2 YYNGEE. This CDR3 spans 15 amino acids. Trimming stripped 0 bases from V and 0 bases from J, with 6 bases between. CDR3 sequence: CASSVGVATNEKLFF. CDR3 bases: TGTGCCAGCAGCGTAGGAGTCGCAACTAATGAAAAACTGTTTTTT. Using reference TRBV9 and TRBJ1-4 for the parts outside the CDR3, the full variable domain is DSGVTQTPKHLITATGQRVTLRCSPRSGDLSVYWYQQSLDQGLQFLIQYYNGEERAKGNILERFSAQQFPDLHSELNLSSLELGDSALYFCASSVGVATNEKLFFGSGTQLSVL.

The chain uses TRBV10-3 and TRBJ2-3; TRBD2 is a possible D gene (6 bases). V lost 2 bases, J lost 1 base, and 19 bases lay in between. Germline lookup yields CDR1 ENHRY and CDR2 SYGVKD. This CDR3 contains 18 residues. This CDR3 is CAISEGGGTHGRTDTQYF. CDR3 nucleotides: TGTGCCATCAGTGAGGGCGGAGGGACCCACGGCCGCACAGATACGCAGTATTTT.

This chain connects TRBV6-2 or TRBV6-3 to TRBJ1-1; maybe TRBD1 (6 bases). Germline CDR1 and CDR2: MNHEY and SVGEGT. The CDR3 has 14 residues. V lost 2 bases and J 4 bases, leaving 11 bases between the germline ends. CDR3 sequence: CASSYPGTPTEAFF. The CDR3 DNA is TGTGCCAGCAGTTACCCCGGGACACCCACTGAAGCTTTCTTT.

This clone was counted a few times. J is TRBJ1-1 and V is TRBV5-1, with D unclear. CDR1 and CDR2 from the germline V gene are SGHRS and YFSETQ. V lost 0 bases and J 11 bases, leaving 14 bases between the germline ends. The CDR3 length is 13 residues. The CDR3 nucleotides are TGCGCCAGCAGCTTGGGAATAGAGCCCTCCGCTTTCTTT. It codes for CASSLGIEPSAFF.

This clone was counted between two and nine times. The CDR3 spells CASSLMGQGAGNSPLHF. In nucleotides, the CDR3 is TGTGCCAGCTCACTAATGGGACAGGGGGCAGGAAATTCACCCCTCCACTTT. This chain joins TRBV18 and TRBJ1-6, with 12 bases aligning to TRBD1. Germline V gene sequence: CDR1 KGHSH, CDR2 LQKENI. The CDR3 covers 17 residues. The trim removed 4 bases at V and 7 bases at J, leaving 8 bases unmatched.

The chain's CDR3 is CASSEAGGDGYTF. The CDR3 nucleotides read TGCGCCAGCAGTGAGGCAGGGGGAGATGGCTACACCTTC. This chain joins TRBV10-2 and TRBJ1-2, with 7 bases matching TRBD1. This CDR3 comprises 13 residues. Germline trimming cut 2 bases from V and 6 bases from J; bases unmatched to any gene: 3. Germline CDR1 reads WSHSY; CDR2 reads SAAADI.

The J gene is TRBJ2-7, the V gene TRBV9, with a tentative D call TRBD2 (5 bases). Germline values: CDR1 SGDLS, CDR2 YYNGEE. V lost 0 bases to trimming and J lost 3 bases, with 13 bases between them. This CDR3 is built from 15 residues. This CDR3 reads CASSVDPGISYEQYF. In nucleotides, the CDR3 is TGTGCCAGCAGCGTAGATCCGGGGATAAGCTACGAGCAGTACTTC.

This clone was seen once. The rearrangement uses TRBV12-3 or TRBV12-4 and TRBJ2-5; the D is unclear. The CDR3 sequence is 11 residues long. Trimming cost V 3 bases and J 4 bases, with 3 bases left between them. This CDR3 is CASSFRETQYF. The DNA for the CDR3 is TGTGCCAGCAGTTTTAGAGAGACCCAGTACTTC.

The rearrangement uses TRBV6-6 and TRBJ2-1, with 9 nucleotides matching TRBD1. The trim removed 4 bases at V and 7 bases at J, leaving 5 bases unmatched. Germline CDR1 is MNHNY and CDR2 is SVGAGI (reference sequence). The CDR3 runs to 14 residues. The CDR3 DNA reads TGTGCCAGCAGTTTGGACAGGGGAGGGAATGAGCAGTTCTTC. Encoded protein: CASSLDRGGNEQFF.

The chain couples TRBV5-4 to TRBJ1-4, with D possibly being TRBD1 (6 bases). The V end was cut by 4 bases, the J end by 11 bases, with 18 bases between. Germline CDR1 SGHNT, CDR2 YYREEE (reference sequence). The CDR3 spans 14 residues. The CDR3 region is CASSPPDSEGKLFF. Written as DNA, the CDR3 is TGTGCCAGCAGCCCGCCGGACAGCGAGGGGAAACTGTTTTTT.

This clone was seen only once. The chain has TRBV6-5 and TRBJ1-2; 12 bases fit TRBD1. Trimming at V came to 5 bases and at J to 7 bases, leaving 8 bases not matched to a gene. Germline V gene data show CDR1 as MNHEY and CDR2 as SVGAGI. The CDR3 loop spans 15 amino acids. CDR3 sequence reads: CASSSTGTGGSGYTF. The CDR3 bases are TGTGCCAGCAGTAGCACCGGGACAGGGGGCTCTGGCTACACCTTC.